The 9 T cell receptor beta chains given below trace back to one sample, sequenced in a study of T cell clonality in common variable immunodeficiency. Some clones are missing from TCRdb's copy, which holds only in-frame ones; the method was immunoSEQ multiplex PCR. The record shows around 81,000 clones for this sample, with no singletons present. The sample comprised peripheral blood mononuclear cells. The receptors derive from a person aged 18 to 75 in good health.

This clone has at least ten counts. The read falls 3 residues short of the CDR3 end, and the missing part is taken from the germline J gene. The rearrangement uses TRBV10-2 and TRBJ2-3; unclear D gene. V gave up 7 bases and J gave up 6 bases, with 8 bases separating them. The CDR3 totals 11 residues. Germline-derived CDR1 and CDR2 are WSHSY and SAAADI. The CDR3 DNA, read in part, is TGCGCCAGCACCCCGCGGGATACG. This encodes CASTPRDT. The CDR3 reads in full as CASTPRDTQYF.

This clone was detected ten times or more. The sequenced fragment ends 3 residues before the CDR3 boundary, so the rest is inferred from the germline J gene. The J gene is TRBJ2-1, the V gene TRBV27; D unresolved. The germline V gene encodes CDR1 MNHEY and CDR2 SMNVEV (reference sequence). Trimming stripped 3 bases from V and 4 bases from J, with 10 bases between. CDR3 length: 14 residues. The chain's CDR3 is CASSFNPLYNEQFF. CDR3 bases read: TGTGCCAGCAGTTTCAACCCCCTATACAATGAG.

This clone has ten or more counts. The CDR3 extends 3 residues past the end of the read, so its final part is completed from the germline J gene. This chain uses TRBV19 with TRBJ2-3; TRBD2 matches 13 bases. The CDR3 is 17 residues long. Germline lookup yields CDR1 LNHDA and CDR2 SQIVND (reference sequence). V lost 5 bases to trimming and J lost 2 bases; unmatched junction nucleotides: 7. CDR3 DNA, as far as it was read: TGTGCCAGTAGTGGAATGACTAGCGGGAGGATCACAGATACG. Protein product: CASSGMTSGRITDT. The entire CDR3 is CASSGMTSGRITDTQYF.

This clone occurred a few times. Sequencing ends 3 residues short of the CDR3 end; the germline J gene provides the rest. The gene calls are TRBV25-1 and TRBJ2-7; 7 bases are a match to TRBD1. Per germline, CDR1 MGHDK and CDR2 SYGVNS. Trimming cost V 4 bases and J 4 bases; bases outside gene matches: 10. CDR3 length: 15 amino acids. CDR3 protein: CASSARTGGVYEQYF. The sequenced part of the CDR3 DNA is TGTGCCAGCAGTGCCCGGACAGGTGGGGTATACGAG.

This clone was observed many times. The read ends 3 residues early relative to the CDR3; the germline J gene fills the gap. The chain carries TRBV9 and TRBJ2-3; a possible D gene is TRBD2 (6 bases). With 3 bases removed from V and 1 base from J, the gap between germline ends came to 12 bases. This CDR3 is built from 15 residues. Per germline, CDR1 SGDLS and CDR2 YYNGEE. The CDR3 DNA, read in part, is TGTGCCAGCAGCGCGCGGGACTTGGGCACAGATACG. Translated: CASSARDLGTDT. The entire CDR3 sequence reads CASSARDLGTDTQYF. The variable domain in full, completed from reference TRBV9 and TRBJ2-3, reads DSGVTQTPKHLITATGQRVTLRCSPRSGDLSVYWYQQSLDQGLQFLIQYYNGEERAKGNILERFSAQQFPDLHSELNLSSLELGDSALYFCASSARDLGTDTQYFGPGTRLTVL.

This clone has a count of ten or more. Sequencing ends 3 residues short of the CDR3 end; the germline J gene provides the rest. The chain employs TRBV12-3 or TRBV12-4 and TRBJ2-5; tentatively, D is TRBD1 (6 bases). Trimming cost V 2 bases and J 5 bases, with 12 bases left between them. CDR3 size: 14 residues. CDR3 bases read: TGTGCCAGCAGTTTACAGGGGCGCGGGGAGACC. It encodes CASSLQGRGET. The complete CDR3 protein is CASSLQGRGETQYF.

This clone was observed many times. The CDR3 protein is CASTFNRDRVYEQYF. The sequenced CDR3 bases are TGTGCCAGCACCTTCAACCGGGACAGGGTCTACGAG. The chain recombines TRBV7-2 with TRBJ2-7; TRBD1 aligns across 9 bases. The CDR3 is cut off 3 residues early in the read; its end comes from the germline J gene. The CDR3 loop spans 15 amino acids. V gave up 7 bases and J gave up 3 bases; unmatched junction bases: 10. The germline V gene encodes CDR1 SGHTA and CDR2 FQGNSA.

This clone was counted ten times or more. The CDR3 end is not reached by the read, which stops 3 residues before it; the germline J gene fills it in. The J gene is TRBJ2-5, the V gene TRBV20-1; perhaps TRBD1 as D (7 bases). The germline V gene has CDR1 DFQATT and CDR2 SNEGSKA (reference sequence). V was pared by 0 bases and J by 5 bases, with 19 bases between. The CDR3 runs 16 residues. The CDR3 spells CSARDLMKGAGETQYF. Partial CDR3 DNA: TGCAGTGCTAGAGATCTGATGAAGGGGGCGGGGGAGACC.

This clone was counted at least ten times. The sequence runs out 3 residues before the end of the CDR3; the remainder is reconstructed from the germline J gene. This chain links TRBV7-2 with TRBJ2-1; D gene uncertain. The CDR3 is 15 residues long. CDR1 SGHTA and CDR2 FQGNSA come from the germline V gene. Trimming stripped 5 bases from V and 1 base from J, with 12 bases between. The chain's CDR3 is CASSPPSVSYNEQFF. CDR3 DNA (partial): TGTGCCAGCAGCCCCCCCTCCGTATCCTACAATGAG. The full variable domain, completed using reference TRBV7-2 and TRBJ2-1, is GAGVSQSPSNKVTEKGKDVELRCDPISGHTALYWYRQSLGQGLEFLIYFQGNSAPDKSGLPSDRFSAERTGGSVSTLTIQRTQQEDSAVYLCASSPPSVSYNEQFFGPGTRLTVL.